Following are 23 T cell receptor beta chains from one sample sequenced in a study of blood T cell repertoires in COVID-19. Repertoires were generated with immunoSEQ multiplex PCR, while TCRdb's copy carries only in-frame clones and drops some. The sample has 170,000 or so clones, 88% seen once; the top ten hold roughly 8.6%. The sample taken for sequencing was PBMCs or T cells enriched from blood (not recorded which). These receptor sequences come from a woman under 30 who had recovered from COVID-19.

Concerning this clone itself: An end of the junction does not agree with germline; a read error may underlie this. This chain connects TRBV12-3 or TRBV12-4 to TRBJ1-1; no firm D call. The CDR3 is 11 residues long. The CDR3 loop is CASSLNSEAFF. The CDR3 nucleotides read TGTGCCAGCAGTTTAAACAGTGAAGCTTTCTTT.

The chain has TRBV6-4 and TRBJ1-1; D is uncertain. Trimming pared 0 bases from V and 4 bases from J, leaving 9 bases between. Per the germline V gene, CDR1 is MRHNA and CDR2 is SNTAGT. CDR3 length: 14 residues. CDR3 nucleotide sequence: TGTGCCAGCAGTGACTCTGGAGACGGCACTGAAGCTTTCTTT. It yields the protein CASSDSGDGTEAFF.

The chain recombines TRBV6-5 with TRBJ2-5; 11 bases agree with TRBD1. Trimming at V came to 6 bases and at J to 2 bases, leaving 5 bases not matched to a gene. The CDR3 length is 15 residues. Germline CDR1 reads MNHEY; CDR2 reads SVGAGI. Here the CDR3 reads CASRPGTGGQETQYF. CDR3 bases: TGTGCCAGCAGACCCGGGACAGGGGGTCAAGAGACCCAGTACTTC.

This chain uses TRBV15 with TRBJ2-2; D is uncertain. The CDR3 extends over 15 amino acids. The V end was cut by 1 base, the J end by 4 bases, with 10 bases between. Germline V gene data show CDR1 as LNHNV and CDR2 as YYDKDF (reference sequence). This CDR3 is CATSRALSITGELFF. Written as DNA, the CDR3 is TGTGCCACCAGCAGAGCCCTGAGTATCACCGGGGAGCTGTTTTTT.

V gene TRBV6-4 combines with J gene TRBJ1-6; the match to TRBD1 covers 8 bases. V lost 8 bases and J lost 5; bases outside the gene matches: 2. This CDR3 has 13 residues. Germline assignment: CDR1 MRHNA and CDR2 SNTAGT. The CDR3 DNA follows: TGTGCCAGCGTGACAGGGGATAATTCACCCCTCCACTTT. It is translated as CASVTGDNSPLHF.

This clone was detected a few times. This sequence joins TRBV5-1 and TRBJ2-7, with D perhaps TRBD1 (5 bases). There are 13 residues in the CDR3. V lost 2 bases and J 5 bases, leaving 11 bases between the germline ends. Germline loops: CDR1 SGHRS, CDR2 YFSETQ. The CDR3 is CASSLYLRDEQYF. CDR3 nucleotide sequence: TGCGCCAGCAGCTTATATCTCAGGGACGAGCAGTACTTC.

The DNA of the CDR3 is TGTGCCAGCAGCCAAGATAAAGCAAGCGAAGCTTTCTTT. As protein: CASSQDKASEAFF. The V gene is TRBV4-2, the J gene TRBJ1-1; D gene uncertain. Germline CDR1 reads LGHNA; CDR2 reads YNFKEQ. The V and J ends lost 0 bases and 8 bases respectively, with 10 bases between them. This CDR3 region has 13 residues.

J is TRBJ2-2 and V is TRBV7-8; perhaps TRBD1 as D (5 bases). CDR1 SGHVS and CDR2 FQNEAQ come from the germline V gene. The CDR3 totals 15 residues. V was cut by 1 base and J by 0 bases, with 6 bases left in between. The CDR3 sequence is CASSLGTPNTGELFF. As DNA, the CDR3 is TGTGCCAGCAGCTTAGGGACACCGAACACCGGGGAGCTGTTTTTT.

The chain has TRBV7-8 and TRBJ2-7; weak D call: TRBD2 (6 bases). Trimming left V 5 bases short and J 2 bases short, with 13 bases between. This CDR3 spans 14 amino acids. Per the germline V gene, CDR1 is SGHVS and CDR2 is FQNEAQ. The CDR3 nucleotides are TGTGCCAGCAGCCCTGGAGGGATGGCCTACGAGCAGTACTTC. It codes for CASSPGGMAYEQYF.

The CDR3 sequence: CASSREANTGELFF. The CDR3 bases are TGTGCCAGCAGCCGGGAGGCGAACACCGGGGAGCTGTTTTTT. This rearrangement joins TRBV2 to TRBJ2-2; 7 bases line up with TRBD2. J lost 0 bases, V lost 6 bases, and 1 base had no gene match. This CDR3 region has 14 residues. Germline V gene lookup returns CDR1 SNHLY and CDR2 FYNNEI.

The chain's CDR3 is CASSLETRGETQYF. The CDR3, as DNA: TGTGCCAGCAGCTTGGAGACGAGGGGGGAGACCCAGTACTTC. The chain has TRBV5-4 and TRBJ2-5, with a tentative D call TRBD1 (6 bases). V was cut by 0 bases and J by 5 bases, with 11 bases left in between. The CDR3 runs to 14 residues. Germline V gene data show CDR1 as SGHNT and CDR2 as YYREEE (reference sequence). Full variable domain (missing parts from reference TRBV5-4 and TRBJ2-5): ETGVTQSPTHLIKTRGQQVTLRCSSQSGHNTVSWYQQALGQGPQFIFQYYREEENGRGNFPPRFSGLQFPNYSSELNVNALELDDSALYLCASSLETRGETQYFGPGTRLLVL.

This clone was recorded only once. The rearrangement uses TRBV27 and TRBJ2-1, with a tentative D call TRBD2 (5 bases). The germline V gene encodes CDR1 MNHEY and CDR2 SMNVEV (reference sequence). Trimming removed 5 bases at V and 5 bases at J, with 10 bases between. The CDR3 runs to 13 residues. Here the CDR3 DNA reads TGTGCCAGCAGTCCCGGGAATAACAATGAGCAGTTCTTC. It specifies CASSPGNNNEQFF.

The rearrangement uses TRBV5-1 and TRBJ1-6, with D perhaps matching TRBD1 (5 bases). The V gene lost 7 bases and the J gene lost 7 bases, with 18 bases spanning the gap. Germline-derived CDR1 and CDR2 are SGHRS and YFSETQ. CDR3 length: 15 amino acids. CDR3 protein: CASRDRQGGNSPLHF. The CDR3 nucleotides are TGCGCCAGCCGCGATAGGCAGGGTGGCAATTCACCCCTCCACTTT.

The CDR3 sequence: CASRGQGDEKLFF. DNA for the CDR3: TGTGCCAGCAGAGGACAGGGTGATGAAAAACTGTTTTTT. This sequence joins TRBV12-3 or TRBV12-4 and TRBJ1-4; 8 nucleotides agree with TRBD1. The CDR3 spans 13 residues. After removal of 6 bases from V and 6 bases from J, the junction contained 3 bases not matched to a gene.

The V call is TRBV9, the J call TRBJ2-1; 12 positions agree with TRBD2. The J segment lost 4 bases and the V segment lost 4 bases, leaving 6 bases of the junction unmatched. The CDR3 is 16 residues long. Germline V gene sequence: CDR1 SGDLS, CDR2 YYNGEE. CDR3 DNA: TGTGCCAGCAGCCAGGGACTAGCGGGCCTATACAATGAGCAGTTCTTC. This sequence encodes CASSQGLAGLYNEQFF.

The J gene is TRBJ2-1, the V gene TRBV2; a weak D match, TRBD2 (5 bases). Germline V gives CDR1 SNHLY, CDR2 FYNNEI. The CDR3 is made up of 16 amino acids. The ends were cut back, 6 bases at V and 0 bases at J, with 15 bases in the middle. The CDR3 protein is CASRDYSASSYNEQFF. The CDR3, as DNA: TGTGCCAGCAGAGACTATAGCGCGAGCTCCTACAATGAGCAGTTCTTC.

This chain links TRBV5-1 with TRBJ2-7; D possibly corresponds to TRBD1 (5 bases). In germline, CDR1 is SGHRS, CDR2 YFSETQ. With 3 bases removed from V and 3 bases from J, the gap between germline ends came to 16 bases. This CDR3 has 15 amino acids. The CDR3 loop reads CASSYDRGALYEQYF. The CDR3 region has the DNA TGCGCCAGCAGCTACGACAGAGGAGCCCTCTACGAGCAGTACTTC.

The V gene is TRBV4-2, the J gene TRBJ2-1, with 13 bases matching TRBD2. Germline assignment: CDR1 LGHNA and CDR2 YNFKEQ. The V and J ends lost 4 bases and 5 bases, in that order; junction bases with no gene match: 8. The CDR3 is 17 amino acids. DNA of the CDR3: TGTGCCAGCAGCCGACCTTCGACTAGCGGGGGGCACAATGAGCAGTTCTTC. It codes for CASSRPSTSGGHNEQFF.

The chain employs TRBV2 and TRBJ1-1; tentative D call: TRBD1 (5 bases). The CDR3 loop spans 14 amino acids. Germline V gives CDR1 SNHLY, CDR2 FYNNEI. Trimming stripped 4 bases from V and 2 bases from J, with 11 bases between. The CDR3 nucleotides are TGTGCCAGCAGTGCCCGACAGAGAAACACTGAAGCTTTCTTT. This gives the protein CASSARQRNTEAFF.

This rearrangement joins TRBV7-2 to TRBJ2-7; maybe TRBD1 (6 bases). The CDR3 sequence is 14 residues long. The V end was cut by 0 bases, the J end by 2 bases, with 8 bases between. CDR1 and CDR2 from the germline V gene are SGHTA and FQGNSA. The CDR3 DNA reads as TGTGCCAGCAGCTTAGCGGGGGCCGCCTACGAGCAGTACTTC. Translated: CASSLAGAAYEQYF.

J is TRBJ1-5 and V is TRBV28, with 7 bases matching TRBD1. J gave up 1 base and V 0 bases, and 0 bases lay outside the gene matches. Germline loops: CDR1 MDHEN, CDR2 SYDVKM. CDR3 length: 15 residues. The CDR3 nucleotides read TGTGCCAGCAGTTTATGGACAGGGAGCAATCAGCCCCAGCATTTT. This codes for CASSLWTGSNQPQHF.

The chain couples TRBV28 to TRBJ2-7; no definite D call. Germline V CDR1 and CDR2: MDHEN, SYDVKM. The CDR3 runs 14 residues. V dropped 4 bases and J dropped 0 bases, with 10 bases sitting between them. The CDR3 is CASSSYSLSYEQYF. DNA of the CDR3: TGTGCCAGCAGTTCCTACAGCCTCTCCTACGAGCAGTACTTC.

The chain recombines TRBV4-2 with TRBJ2-7, with 7 positions matching TRBD1. V was clipped by 1 base and J by 5 bases; unmatched bases: 5. Germline V gives CDR1 LGHNA, CDR2 YNFKEQ. This CDR3 has 14 amino acids. The CDR3 here is CASSQATQGDEQYF. The CDR3 nucleotides are TGTGCCAGCAGCCAAGCAACGCAGGGGGACGAGCAGTACTTC.